This T cell receptor (beta chain) is drawn from a study of T cells after yellow fever vaccination. A few counts support this clonotype. TCRdb itself ran the 5' RACE reads through MiXCR, one entry per CDR3 protein. This repertoire shows 25,000 to 30,000 distinct CDR3 sequences, approximately 6.5% found once; its top ten account for roughly 25%. This CDR3 has 12 residues. V lost 1 base, J lost 6 bases, and 7 bases lay in between. Germline V gives CDR1 SEHNR, CDR2 FQNEAQ (reference sequence). This clonotype was sampled from a man aged 25 to 40 who received the YFV17D yellow fever vaccine. This chain joins TRBV7-9 and TRBJ2-7; the D gene is possibly TRBD1 (5 bases). Specimen: PBMCs, either bulk or a sorted T-cell subset (CD4+, CD8+, memory, or dextramer-sorted; not recorded which), collected on the day of the yellow fever booster vaccination. This CDR3 is CASSLGGGEQYF. The CDR3 nucleotides are TGTGCCAGCAGCTTAGGGGGCGGCGAGCAGTACTTC.